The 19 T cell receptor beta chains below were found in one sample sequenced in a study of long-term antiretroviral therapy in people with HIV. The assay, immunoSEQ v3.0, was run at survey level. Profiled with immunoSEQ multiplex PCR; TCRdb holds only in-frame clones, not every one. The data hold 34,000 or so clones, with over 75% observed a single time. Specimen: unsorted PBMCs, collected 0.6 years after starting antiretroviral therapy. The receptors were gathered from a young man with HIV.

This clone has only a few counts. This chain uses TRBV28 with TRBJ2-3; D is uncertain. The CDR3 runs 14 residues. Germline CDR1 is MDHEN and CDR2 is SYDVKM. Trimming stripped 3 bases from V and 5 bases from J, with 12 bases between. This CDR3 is CASSFRRSVDTQYF. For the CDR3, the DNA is TGTGCCAGCAGTTTCAGGCGTTCTGTAGATACGCAGTATTTT.

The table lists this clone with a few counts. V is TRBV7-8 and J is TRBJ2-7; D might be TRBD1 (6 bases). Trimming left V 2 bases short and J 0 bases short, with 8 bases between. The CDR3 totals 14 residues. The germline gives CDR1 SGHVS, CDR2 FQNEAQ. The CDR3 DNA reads TGTGCCAGCAGCTTACAGGGGAGCTCCTACGAGCAGTACTTC. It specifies CASSLQGSSYEQYF.

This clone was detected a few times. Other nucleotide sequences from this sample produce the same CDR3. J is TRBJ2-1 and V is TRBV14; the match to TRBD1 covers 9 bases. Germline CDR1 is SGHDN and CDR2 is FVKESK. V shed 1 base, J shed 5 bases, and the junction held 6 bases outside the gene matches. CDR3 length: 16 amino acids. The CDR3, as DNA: TGTGCCAGCAGCCAAGTACCGGGACAGGGAGACAATGAGCAGTTCTTC. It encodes CASSQVPGQGDNEQFF.

Here the CDR3 reads CASSLGRRGDTQYF. The CDR3 bases are TGTGCCAGCAGCCTCGGAAGACGGGGAGATACGCAGTATTTT. This rearrangement joins TRBV5-6 to TRBJ2-3, with TRBD2 as a possible D gene (5 bases). Trimming shortened V by 4 bases and J by 5 bases, and 14 bases separated the two germline ends. Looked up from germline, CDR1 is SGHDT and CDR2 is YYEEEE. CDR3 length equals 14 residues.

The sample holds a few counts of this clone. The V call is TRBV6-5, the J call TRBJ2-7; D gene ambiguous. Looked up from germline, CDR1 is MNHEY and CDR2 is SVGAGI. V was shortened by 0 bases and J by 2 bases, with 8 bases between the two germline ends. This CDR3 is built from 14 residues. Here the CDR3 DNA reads TGTGCCAGCAGTTACTCGTTTGGTACCTACGAGCAGTACTTC. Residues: CASSYSFGTYEQYF.

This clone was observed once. The CDR3 DNA is TGTGCCAGCAGCCGGGACAGGCAATTCACAGATACGCAGTATTTT. It encodes CASSRDRQFTDTQYF. The rearrangement uses TRBV7-2 and TRBJ2-3; 8 positions agree with TRBD1. V trimming: 5 bases; J trimming: 2 bases; junction bases outside the gene matches: 6. This CDR3 contains 15 residues. Germline V gene data show CDR1 as SGHTA and CDR2 as FQGNSA.

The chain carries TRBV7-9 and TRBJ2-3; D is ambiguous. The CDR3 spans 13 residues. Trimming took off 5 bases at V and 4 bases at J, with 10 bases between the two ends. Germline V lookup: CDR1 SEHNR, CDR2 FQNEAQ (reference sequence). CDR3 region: CASSGMTPDTQYF. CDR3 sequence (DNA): TGTGCCAGCAGCGGGATGACCCCAGATACGCAGTATTTT. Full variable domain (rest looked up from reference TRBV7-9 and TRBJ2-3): DTGVSQNPRHKITKRGQNVTFRCDPISEHNRLYWYRQTLGQGPEFLTYFQNEAQLEKSRLLSDRFSAERPKGSFSTLEIQRTEQGDSAMYLCASSGMTPDTQYFGPGTRLTVL.

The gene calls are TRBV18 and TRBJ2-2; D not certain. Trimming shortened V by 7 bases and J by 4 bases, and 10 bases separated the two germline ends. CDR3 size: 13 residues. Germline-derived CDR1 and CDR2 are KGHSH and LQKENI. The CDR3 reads CASYPLATGELFF. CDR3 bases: TGTGCCAGCTACCCCCTTGCCACCGGGGAGCTGTTTTTT. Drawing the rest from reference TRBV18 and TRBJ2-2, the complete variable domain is NAGVMQNPRHLVRRRGQEARLRCSPMKGHSHVYWYRQLPEEGLKFMVYLQKENIIDESGMPKERFSAEFPKEGPSILRIQQVVRGDSAAYFCASYPLATGELFFGEGSRLTVL.

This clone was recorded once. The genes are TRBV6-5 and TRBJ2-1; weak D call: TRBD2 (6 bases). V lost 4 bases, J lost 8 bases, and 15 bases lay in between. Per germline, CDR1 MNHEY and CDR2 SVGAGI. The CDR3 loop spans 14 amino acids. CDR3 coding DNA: TGTGCCAGCAGTTGGATGACTAGTTCCGATGAGCAGTTCTTC. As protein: CASSWMTSSDEQFF.

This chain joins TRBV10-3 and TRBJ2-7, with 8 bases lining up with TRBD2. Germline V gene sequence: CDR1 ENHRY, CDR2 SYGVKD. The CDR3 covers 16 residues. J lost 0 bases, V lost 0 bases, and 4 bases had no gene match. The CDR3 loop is CAISESGAGASYEQYF. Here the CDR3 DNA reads TGTGCCATCAGTGAGTCTGGAGCGGGGGCCTCCTACGAGCAGTACTTC.

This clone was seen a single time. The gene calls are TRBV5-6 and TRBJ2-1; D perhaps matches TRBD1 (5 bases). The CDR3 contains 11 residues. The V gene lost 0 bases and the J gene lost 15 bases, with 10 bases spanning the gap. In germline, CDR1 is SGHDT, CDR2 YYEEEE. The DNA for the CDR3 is TGTGCCAGCAGCTTGGAGGGGAACCTGTTCTTC. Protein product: CASSLEGNLFF.

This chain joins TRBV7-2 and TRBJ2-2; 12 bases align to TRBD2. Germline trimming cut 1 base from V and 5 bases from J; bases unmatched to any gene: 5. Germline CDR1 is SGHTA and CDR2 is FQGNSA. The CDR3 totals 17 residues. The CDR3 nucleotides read TGTGCCAGCAGCTTAGTGTCTAGCGGGAGGGCTACCGGGGAGCTGTTTTTT. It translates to CASSLVSSGRATGELFF.

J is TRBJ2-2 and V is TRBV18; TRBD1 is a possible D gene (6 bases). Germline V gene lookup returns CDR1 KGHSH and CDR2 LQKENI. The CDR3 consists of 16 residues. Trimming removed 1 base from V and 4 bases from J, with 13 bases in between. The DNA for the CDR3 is TGTGCCAGCTCACCACGGGCACAGGGACCCACCGGGGAGCTGTTTTTT. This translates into CASSPRAQGPTGELFF.

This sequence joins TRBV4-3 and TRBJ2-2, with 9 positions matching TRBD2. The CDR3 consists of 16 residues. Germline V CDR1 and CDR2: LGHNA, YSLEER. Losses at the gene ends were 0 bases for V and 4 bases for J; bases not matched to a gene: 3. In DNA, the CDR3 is TGCGCCAGCAGCCAAGACCCGACTAGCGGCACCGGGGAGCTGTTTTTT. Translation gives CASSQDPTSGTGELFF.

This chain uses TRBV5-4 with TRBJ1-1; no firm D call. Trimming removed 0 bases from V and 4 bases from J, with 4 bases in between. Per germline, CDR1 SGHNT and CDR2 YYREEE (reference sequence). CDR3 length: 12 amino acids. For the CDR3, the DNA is TGTGCCAGCAGCTTGGATGTCACTGAAGCTTTCTTT. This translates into CASSLDVTEAFF.

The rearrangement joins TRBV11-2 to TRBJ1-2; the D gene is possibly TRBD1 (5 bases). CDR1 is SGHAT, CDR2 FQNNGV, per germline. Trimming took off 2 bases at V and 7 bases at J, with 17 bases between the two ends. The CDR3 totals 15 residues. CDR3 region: CASSLTSGAFGGYTF. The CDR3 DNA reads TGTGCCAGCAGCTTAACTTCCGGGGCTTTTGGTGGCTACACCTTC.

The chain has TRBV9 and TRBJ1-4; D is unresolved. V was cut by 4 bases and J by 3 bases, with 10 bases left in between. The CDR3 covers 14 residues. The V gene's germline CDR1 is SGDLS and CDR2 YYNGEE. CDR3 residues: CASSNGRANEKLFF. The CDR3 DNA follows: TGTGCCAGCAGCAACGGACGAGCTAATGAAAAACTGTTTTTT.

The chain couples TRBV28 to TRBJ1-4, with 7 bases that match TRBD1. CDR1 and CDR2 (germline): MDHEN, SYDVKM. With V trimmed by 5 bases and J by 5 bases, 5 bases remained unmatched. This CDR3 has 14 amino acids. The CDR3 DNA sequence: TGTGCCAGCAGTGACAGGGTCTCGAATGAAAAACTGTTTTTT. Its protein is CASSDRVSNEKLFF.

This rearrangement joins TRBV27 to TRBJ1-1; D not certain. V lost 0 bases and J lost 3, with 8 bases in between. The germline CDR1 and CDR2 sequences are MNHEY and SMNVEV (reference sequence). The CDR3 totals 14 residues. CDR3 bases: TGTGCCAGCAGTTTATCGGGTTCGTACACTGAAGCTTTCTTT. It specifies CASSLSGSYTEAFF.